This entry is about one T cell receptor (beta chain). Trimming removed 2 bases at V and 5 bases at J, with 9 bases between. The CDR3 contains 12 residues. CDR1 SQVTM and CDR2 ANQGSEA come from the germline V gene. Libraries were prepared by immunoSEQ multiplex PCR; TCRdb keeps only in-frame clonotypes and omits some of them. The table records 98,000 or so clones, nearly 90% of them present only once. These data belong to a study of Tregs in tolerant kidney transplant recipients. The source was CD4+ T cells from blood, collected before the transplant. J is TRBJ1-2 and V is TRBV29-1; D is perhaps TRBD1 (5 bases). This receptor was taken from a human donor who received a combined kidney and bone marrow transplant. CDR3 loop: CSVETGGYGYTF. Written as DNA, the CDR3 is TGCAGCGTTGAAACGGGGGGTTATGGCTACACCTTC. The full variable domain, its missing parts supplied by reference TRBV29-1 and TRBJ1-2, is SAVISQKPSRDICQRGTSLTIQCQVDSQVTMMFWYRQQPGQSLTLIATANQGSEATYESGFVIDKFPISRPNLTFSTLTVSNMSPEDSSIYLCSVETGGYGYTFGSGTRLTVV.